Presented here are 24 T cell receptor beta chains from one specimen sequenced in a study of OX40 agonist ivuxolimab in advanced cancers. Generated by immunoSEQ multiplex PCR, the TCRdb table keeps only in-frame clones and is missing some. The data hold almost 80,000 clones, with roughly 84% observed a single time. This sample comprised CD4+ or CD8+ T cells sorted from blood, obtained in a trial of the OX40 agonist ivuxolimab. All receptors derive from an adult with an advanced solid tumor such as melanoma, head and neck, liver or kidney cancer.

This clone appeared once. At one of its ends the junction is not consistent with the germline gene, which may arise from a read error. The CDR3 bases are TGTGCCAGCAGCAAAGACAGGGCAATCACAAATACGCAGTATTTT. Protein product: CASSKDRAITNTQYF. This chain uses TRBV7-2 with TRBJ2-3, with 7 positions matching TRBD1. This CDR3 has 15 residues. Germline V gene lookup returns CDR1 SGHTA and CDR2 FQGNSA.

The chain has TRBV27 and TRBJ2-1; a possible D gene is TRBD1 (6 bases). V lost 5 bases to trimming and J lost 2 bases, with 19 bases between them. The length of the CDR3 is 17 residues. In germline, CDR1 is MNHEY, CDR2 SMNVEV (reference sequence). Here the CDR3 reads CASSPSWQGLAYNEQFF. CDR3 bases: TGTGCCAGCAGTCCCTCCTGGCAGGGGTTGGCCTACAATGAGCAGTTCTTC.

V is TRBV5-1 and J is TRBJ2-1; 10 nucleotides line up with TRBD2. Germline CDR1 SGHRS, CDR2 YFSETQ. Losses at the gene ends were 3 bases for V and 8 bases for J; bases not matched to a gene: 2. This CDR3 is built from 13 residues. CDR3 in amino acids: CASSSGLAHEQFF. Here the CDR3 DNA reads TGCGCCAGCAGCTCGGGACTAGCGCATGAGCAGTTCTTC.

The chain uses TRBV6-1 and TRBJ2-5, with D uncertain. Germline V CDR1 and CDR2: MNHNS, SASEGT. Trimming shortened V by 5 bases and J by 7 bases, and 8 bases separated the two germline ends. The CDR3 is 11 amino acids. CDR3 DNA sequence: TGTGCCAGCAGTAGTTTAGGGACCCAGTACTTC. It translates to CASSSLGTQYF.

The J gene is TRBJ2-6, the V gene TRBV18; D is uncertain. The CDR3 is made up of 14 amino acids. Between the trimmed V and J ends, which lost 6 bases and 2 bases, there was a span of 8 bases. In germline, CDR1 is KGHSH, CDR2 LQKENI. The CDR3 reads CASSPAAGANVLTF. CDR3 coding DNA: TGTGCCAGCTCCCCGGCGGCTGGGGCCAACGTCCTGACTTTC.

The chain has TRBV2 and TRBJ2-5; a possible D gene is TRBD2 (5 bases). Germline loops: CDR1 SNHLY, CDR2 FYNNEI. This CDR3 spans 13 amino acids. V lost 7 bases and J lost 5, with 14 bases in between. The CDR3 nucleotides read TGTGCCAGCACGTCGGGATTGGGTGAGACCCAGTACTTC. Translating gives CASTSGLGETQYF. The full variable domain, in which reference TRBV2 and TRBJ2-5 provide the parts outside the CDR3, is EPEVTQTPSHQVTQMGQEVILRCVPISNHLYFYWYRQILGQKVEFLVSFYNNEISEKSEIFDDQFSVERPDGSNFTLKIRSTKLEDSAMYFCASTSGLGETQYFGPGTRLLVL.

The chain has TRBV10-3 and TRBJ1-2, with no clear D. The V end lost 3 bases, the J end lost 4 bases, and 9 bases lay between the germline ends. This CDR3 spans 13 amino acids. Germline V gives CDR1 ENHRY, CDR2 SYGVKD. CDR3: CAISDPRIYGYTF. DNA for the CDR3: TGTGCCATCAGTGACCCTCGGATCTATGGCTACACCTTC.

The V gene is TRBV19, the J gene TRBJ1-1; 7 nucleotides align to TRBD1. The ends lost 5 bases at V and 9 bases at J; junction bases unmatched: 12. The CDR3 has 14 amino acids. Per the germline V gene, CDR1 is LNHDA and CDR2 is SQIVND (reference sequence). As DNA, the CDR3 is TGTGCCAGTAGTTCAGGGGACAGCGCCGGGAAAGCTTTCTTT. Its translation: CASSSGDSAGKAFF.

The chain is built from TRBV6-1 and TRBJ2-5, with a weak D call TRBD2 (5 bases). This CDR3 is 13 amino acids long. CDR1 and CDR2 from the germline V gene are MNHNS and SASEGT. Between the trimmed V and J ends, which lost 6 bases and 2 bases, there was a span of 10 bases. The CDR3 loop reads CASSQEVQETQYF. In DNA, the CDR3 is TGTGCCAGCAGCCAGGAGGTACAAGAGACCCAGTACTTC.

The CDR3 DNA is TGTGCCAGCAGTTACAACTATGGCTACACCTTC. It codes for CASSYNYGYTF. The V call is TRBV6-5, the J call TRBJ1-2; D unresolved. Trimming cost V 2 bases and J 2 bases, with 0 bases left between them. CDR3 length equals 11 residues. Germline V gene lookup returns CDR1 MNHEY and CDR2 SVGAGI.

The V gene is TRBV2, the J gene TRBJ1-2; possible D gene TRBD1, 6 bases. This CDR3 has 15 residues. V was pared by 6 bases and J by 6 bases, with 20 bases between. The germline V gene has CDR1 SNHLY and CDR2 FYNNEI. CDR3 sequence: CASSEGDGVPNGYTF. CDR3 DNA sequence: TGTGCCAGCAGCGAGGGGGACGGGGTTCCCAATGGCTACACCTTC. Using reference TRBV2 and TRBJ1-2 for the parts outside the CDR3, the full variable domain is EPEVTQTPSHQVTQMGQEVILRCVPISNHLYFYWYRQILGQKVEFLVSFYNNEISEKSEIFDDQFSVERPDGSNFTLKIRSTKLEDSAMYFCASSEGDGVPNGYTFGSGTRLTVV.

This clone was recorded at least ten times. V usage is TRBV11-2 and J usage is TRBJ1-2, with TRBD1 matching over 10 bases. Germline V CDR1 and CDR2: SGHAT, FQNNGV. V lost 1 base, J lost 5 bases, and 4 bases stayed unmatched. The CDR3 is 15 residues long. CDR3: CASSLVQGQGYGYTF. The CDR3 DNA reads TGTGCCAGCAGCTTAGTCCAGGGACAGGGGTATGGCTACACCTTC.

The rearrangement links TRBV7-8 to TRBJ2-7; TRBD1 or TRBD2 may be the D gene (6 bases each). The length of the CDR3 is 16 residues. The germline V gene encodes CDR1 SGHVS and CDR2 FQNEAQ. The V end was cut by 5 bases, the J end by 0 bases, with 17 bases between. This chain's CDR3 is CASSVKGGAVSYEQYF. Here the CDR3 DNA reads TGTGCCAGCAGCGTTAAGGGGGGAGCGGTCTCCTACGAGCAGTACTTC.

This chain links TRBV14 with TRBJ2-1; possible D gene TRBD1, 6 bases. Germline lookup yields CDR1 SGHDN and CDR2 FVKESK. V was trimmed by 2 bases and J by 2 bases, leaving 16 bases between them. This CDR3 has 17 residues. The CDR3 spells CASSQRAGERPYNEQFF. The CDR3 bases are TGTGCCAGCAGCCAACGGGCAGGGGAGCGGCCCTACAATGAGCAGTTCTTC.

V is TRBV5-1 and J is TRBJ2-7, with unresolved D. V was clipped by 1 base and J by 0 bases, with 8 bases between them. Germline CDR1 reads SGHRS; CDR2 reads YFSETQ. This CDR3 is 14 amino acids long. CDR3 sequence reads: CASSLISNSYEQYF. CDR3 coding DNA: TGCGCCAGCAGCTTGATATCCAACTCCTACGAGCAGTACTTC.

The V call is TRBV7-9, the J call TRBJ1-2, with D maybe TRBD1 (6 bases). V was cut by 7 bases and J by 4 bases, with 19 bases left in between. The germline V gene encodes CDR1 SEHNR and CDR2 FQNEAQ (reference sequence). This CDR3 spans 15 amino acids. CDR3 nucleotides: TGTGCCAGCAACCGACCGGGGGCCACCGGCTATGGCTACACCTTC. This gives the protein CASNRPGATGYGYTF.

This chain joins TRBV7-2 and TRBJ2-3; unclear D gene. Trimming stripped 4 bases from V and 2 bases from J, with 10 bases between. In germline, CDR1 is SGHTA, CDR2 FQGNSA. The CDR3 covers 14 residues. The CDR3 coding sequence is TGTGCCAGCAGCTCTAGAATACTCACAGATACGCAGTATTTT. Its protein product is CASSSRILTDTQYF.

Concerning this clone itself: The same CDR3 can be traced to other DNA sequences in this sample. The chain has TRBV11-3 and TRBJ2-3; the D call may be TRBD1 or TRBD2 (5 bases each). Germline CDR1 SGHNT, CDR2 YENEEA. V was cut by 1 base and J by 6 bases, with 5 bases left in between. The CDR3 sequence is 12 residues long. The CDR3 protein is CASSLGGDTQYF. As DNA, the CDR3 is TGTGCCAGCAGCTTAGGGGGGGATACGCAGTATTTT.

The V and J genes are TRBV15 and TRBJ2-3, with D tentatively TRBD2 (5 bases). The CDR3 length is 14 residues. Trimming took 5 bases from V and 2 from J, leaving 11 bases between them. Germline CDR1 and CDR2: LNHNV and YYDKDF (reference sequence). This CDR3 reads CATSLSGVTDTQYF. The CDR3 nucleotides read TGTGCCACCAGCTTGAGCGGTGTCACAGATACGCAGTATTTT.

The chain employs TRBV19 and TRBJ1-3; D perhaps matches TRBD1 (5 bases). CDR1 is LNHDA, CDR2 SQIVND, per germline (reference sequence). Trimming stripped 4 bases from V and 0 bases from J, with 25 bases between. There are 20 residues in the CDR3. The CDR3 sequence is CASSKVGVQGRTRSGNTIYF. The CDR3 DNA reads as TGTGCCAGTAGTAAAGTTGGGGTCCAGGGAAGAACGCGCTCTGGAAACACCATATATTTT.

The DNA for the CDR3 is TGTGCCAGCATACGGGTACAGGGGACCCTCTACGAGCAGTACTTC. Its translation: CASIRVQGTLYEQYF. The chain recombines TRBV6-1 with TRBJ2-7; the match to TRBD1 covers 7 bases. V shed 7 bases and J 3 bases; nucleotides not matched to a gene: 12. The CDR3 spans 15 residues. Germline CDR1 is MNHNS and CDR2 is SASEGT.

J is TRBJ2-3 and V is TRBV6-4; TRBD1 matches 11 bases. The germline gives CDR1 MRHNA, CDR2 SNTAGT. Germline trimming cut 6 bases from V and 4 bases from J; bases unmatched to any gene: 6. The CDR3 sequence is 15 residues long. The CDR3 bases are TGTGCCAGCAGGGCCACGGGACAGGGGGCAGATACGCAGTATTTT. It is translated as CASRATGQGADTQYF.

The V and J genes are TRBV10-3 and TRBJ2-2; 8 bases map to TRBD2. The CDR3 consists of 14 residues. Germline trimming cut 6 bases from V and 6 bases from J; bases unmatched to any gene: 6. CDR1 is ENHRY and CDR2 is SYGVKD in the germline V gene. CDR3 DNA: TGTGCCATCAGCGGAACGACTAGCGCCGGGGAGCTGTTTTTT. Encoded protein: CAISGTTSAGELFF.

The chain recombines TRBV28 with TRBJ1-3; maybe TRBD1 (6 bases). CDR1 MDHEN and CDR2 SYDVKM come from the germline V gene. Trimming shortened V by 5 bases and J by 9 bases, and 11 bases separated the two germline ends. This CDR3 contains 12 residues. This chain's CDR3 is CASSPQGRTIYF. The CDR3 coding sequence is TGTGCCAGCAGTCCTCAGGGGCGCACCATATATTTT.